These 32 T cell receptor beta chains share one sample of origin, sequenced in a study of technical replicates of blood from a handful of donors. Clones were read by immunoSEQ multiplex PCR, and TCRdb kept only the in-frame ones, dropping some. Among 75,000 to 95,000 clones, about 89% were seen once, and the ten largest hold approximately 0.27%. Sequenced material: T cells isolated from PBMCs. The receptors come from a human donor in good health.

J is TRBJ2-7 and V is TRBV5-1; 11 bases agree with TRBD2. This CDR3 has 14 residues. Germline V gene lookup returns CDR1 SGHRS and CDR2 YFSETQ. V lost 3 bases to trimming and J lost 7 bases; unmatched junction nucleotides: 6. The CDR3 reads CASSSGLAGKEQYF. Written as DNA, the CDR3 is TGCGCCAGCAGCTCCGGACTAGCGGGTAAAGAGCAGTACTTC.

The chain recombines TRBV6-5 with TRBJ2-3, with TRBD2 matching over 7 bases. The ends lost 8 bases at V and 6 bases at J; junction bases unmatched: 11. This CDR3 has 14 residues. CDR1 and CDR2 (germline): MNHEY, SVGAGI. The CDR3 region is CASQAGLVWDTQYF. CDR3 bases: TGTGCCAGCCAAGCGGGGTTGGTTTGGGATACGCAGTATTTT.

The chain has TRBV5-5 and TRBJ2-1, with D maybe TRBD2 (6 bases). Germline V CDR1 and CDR2: SGHKS, YYEKEE (reference sequence). CDR3 length: 14 residues. V was pared by 0 bases and J by 9 bases, with 13 bases between. Here the CDR3 reads CASSLVVSGIEQFF. DNA for the CDR3: TGTGCCAGCAGCTTGGTTGTTAGCGGTATTGAGCAGTTCTTC.

The V gene is TRBV28, the J gene TRBJ2-7; D is uncertain. The CDR3 loop spans 16 amino acids. CDR1 and CDR2 from the germline V gene are MDHEN and SYDVKM. V was cut by 4 bases and J by 1 base, with 17 bases left in between. The CDR3 DNA follows: TGTGCCAGCAGTTCTGTTGGTAGCATTCGATCCTACGAGCAGTACTTC. Translated: CASSSVGSIRSYEQYF.

The CDR3 DNA reads TGTGCCAGCAGTTACGGCCCCCCCGGGACAGGATACGAGCAGTACTTC. This encodes CASSYGPPGTGYEQYF. The chain links TRBV6-5 to TRBJ2-7; 8 nucleotides agree with TRBD1. J gave up 4 bases and V 2 bases, and 10 bases lay outside the gene matches. The CDR3 totals 16 residues. Germline CDR1 is MNHEY and CDR2 is SVGAGI.

The rearrangement links TRBV10-1 to TRBJ2-1; D is possibly TRBD1 (5 bases). The CDR3 sequence is 13 residues long. Germline CDR1 WNHNN, CDR2 SYGVQD (reference sequence). The germline V and J ends were trimmed by 3 bases and 5 bases, with 8 bases remaining between them. CDR3 coding DNA: TGCGCCAGCAGTGACGGACAAAACAATGAGCAGTTCTTC. Its translation is CASSDGQNNEQFF.

This clone was observed once. The V gene is TRBV19, the J gene TRBJ1-1, with 7 bases fitting TRBD1. CDR1 is LNHDA and CDR2 is SQIVND in the germline V gene (reference sequence). This CDR3 contains 20 residues. V lost 1 base, J lost 4 bases, and 21 bases stayed unmatched. The CDR3 protein is CASSIVGAKTGYKVFTEAFF. CDR3 in DNA: TGTGCCAGTAGTATAGTAGGGGCCAAGACAGGGTATAAGGTGTTCACTGAAGCTTTCTTT.

The rearrangement uses TRBV4-1 and TRBJ2-2; 7 nucleotides agree with TRBD2. V dropped 4 bases and J dropped 3; count of bases not matched to a gene: 2. Germline V gene data show CDR1 as MGHRA and CDR2 as YSYEKL. The CDR3 is 14 residues long. CDR3 residues: CASSPAGDTGELFF. The DNA of the CDR3 is TGCGCCAGCAGCCCCGCGGGGGACACCGGGGAGCTGTTTTTT.

The CDR3 DNA reads TGTGCCACCAGCGGCTGGGGGACTAGCGGGACACATGAGCAGTTCTTC. This translates into CATSGWGTSGTHEQFF. The V gene is TRBV15, the J gene TRBJ2-1, with 13 positions matching TRBD2. Germline-derived CDR1 and CDR2 are LNHNV and YYDKDF (reference sequence). The CDR3 has 16 amino acids. V lost 5 bases, J lost 8 bases, and 9 bases stayed unmatched. The whole variable domain, filled in from reference TRBV15 and TRBJ2-1, reads DAMVIQNPRYQVTQFGKPVTLSCSQTLNHNVMYWYQQKSSQAPKLLFHYYDKDFNNEADTPDNFQSRRPNTSFCFLDIRSPGLGDTAMYLCATSGWGTSGTHEQFFGPGTRLTVL.

Only one count was recorded for this clone. The chain links TRBV19 to TRBJ2-7; no firm D call. There are 13 residues in the CDR3. The germline gives CDR1 LNHDA, CDR2 SQIVND (reference sequence). Trimming cost V 1 base and J 3 bases, with 7 bases left between them. CDR3 sequence (DNA): TGTGCCAGTAGTATAGCGGTTGGCTACGAGCAGTACTTC. The encoded protein is CASSIAVGYEQYF.

This clone was found once. The genes are TRBV19 and TRBJ2-2; tentative D call: TRBD2 (6 bases). Germline V gives CDR1 LNHDA, CDR2 SQIVND (reference sequence). The CDR3 loop spans 13 amino acids. Trimming cost V 4 bases and J 6 bases, with 9 bases left between them. For the CDR3, the DNA is TGTGCCAGTAGTAAACGCGGGGCCGGGGAGCTGTTTTTT. Translated, it gives CASSKRGAGELFF.

V gene TRBV19 combines with J gene TRBJ1-5; D is perhaps TRBD1 (5 bases). With 6 bases removed from V and 2 bases from J, the gap between germline ends came to 29 bases. From germline, CDR1 is LNHDA and CDR2 SQIVND (reference sequence). The CDR3 runs to 20 residues. The CDR3 region has the DNA TGTGCCAGTAGCGGAGGGTTTGGGGCAGGGATTCGTCAGGGCAATCAGCCCCAGCATTTT. Its protein product is CASSGGFGAGIRQGNQPQHF.

This chain links TRBV7-9 with TRBJ1-5; D is perhaps TRBD1 (6 bases). V was shortened by 1 base and J by 4 bases, with 11 bases between the two germline ends. The CDR3 has 15 amino acids. Germline CDR1 and CDR2: SEHNR and FQNEAQ (reference sequence). The CDR3 loop is CASSLGGRGNQPQHF. The CDR3 region has the DNA TGTGCCAGCAGCTTAGGGGGGAGGGGGAATCAGCCCCAGCATTTT.

The chain links TRBV28 to TRBJ2-3; TRBD2 matches at 11 bases. The germline V gene encodes CDR1 MDHEN and CDR2 SYDVKM. This CDR3 is built from 15 residues. The J segment lost 6 bases and the V segment lost 0 bases, leaving 2 bases of the junction unmatched. CDR3 residues: CASSLWGLAADTQYF. In DNA, the CDR3 is TGTGCCAGCAGTTTATGGGGACTAGCGGCGGATACGCAGTATTTT.

This clone was counted a few times. The same CDR3 can be traced to other DNA sequences in this sample. The chain carries TRBV29-1 and TRBJ1-1; no clear D gene. In germline, CDR1 is SQVTM, CDR2 ANQGSEA. The CDR3 is made up of 12 amino acids. V lost 6 bases, J lost 7 bases, and 15 bases lay in between. The CDR3 spells CSVRGWPDEAFF. CDR3 bases: TGCAGCGTCAGAGGATGGCCGGATGAAGCTTTCTTT.

This clone was counted only a few times. The gene calls are TRBV5-4 and TRBJ2-7; 7 nucleotides align to TRBD2. The CDR3 spans 14 residues. CDR1 SGHNT and CDR2 YYREEE come from the germline V gene (reference sequence). V shed 0 bases and J 6 bases; nucleotides not matched to a gene: 6. DNA for the CDR3: TGTGCCAGCAGCTTGGAAGCGGGACCCCTCGAGCAGTACTTC. This encodes CASSLEAGPLEQYF. Complete variable domain (other parts from reference TRBV5-4 and TRBJ2-7): ETGVTQSPTHLIKTRGQQVTLRCSSQSGHNTVSWYQQALGQGPQFIFQYYREEENGRGNFPPRFSGLQFPNYSSELNVNALELDDSALYLCASSLEAGPLEQYFGPGTRLTVT.

This rearrangement joins TRBV6-1 to TRBJ2-4; 9 positions match TRBD2. This CDR3 spans 15 amino acids. V lost 1 base to trimming and J lost 6 bases; unmatched junction nucleotides: 4. The V gene's germline CDR1 is MNHNS and CDR2 SASEGT. The CDR3, as DNA: TGTGCCAGCAGTGAAGTTGGAGCGGGAGGAAACATTCAGTACTTC. Its translation: CASSEVGAGGNIQYF.

The V gene is TRBV2, the J gene TRBJ2-4; perhaps TRBD1 as D (5 bases). The germline CDR1 and CDR2 sequences are SNHLY and FYNNEI. The CDR3 sequence is 13 residues long. In DNA form, the CDR3 reads TGTTTCCAGGGCTCTAGGGCCAAAAACATTCAGTACTTC. Its translation is CFQGSRAKNIQYF.

This rearrangement joins TRBV19 to TRBJ2-1; 14 bases align to TRBD2. Per the germline V gene, CDR1 is LNHDA and CDR2 is SQIVND (reference sequence). V shed 7 bases and J 8 bases; nucleotides not matched to a gene: 7. This CDR3 is built from 15 residues. The chain's CDR3 is CASKGTSGGKHEQFF. The CDR3 DNA is TGTGCCAGTAAGGGGACTAGCGGGGGAAAACATGAGCAGTTCTTC.

The V and J genes are TRBV5-1 and TRBJ1-3; D ambiguous. V was trimmed by 0 bases and J by 1 base, leaving 11 bases between them. The CDR3 spans 16 residues. CDR1 is SGHRS and CDR2 is YFSETQ in the germline V gene. The CDR3 spells CASSLGAIGSGNTIYF. DNA of the CDR3: TGCGCCAGCAGCTTGGGGGCCATCGGATCTGGAAACACCATATATTTT.

V and J are TRBV7-2 and TRBJ1-5; TRBD1 might be the D (5 bases). The CDR3 sequence is 17 residues long. CDR1 is SGHTA, CDR2 FQGNSA, per germline. V was shortened by 5 bases and J by 1 base, with 18 bases between the two germline ends. The CDR3 sequence: CASSPASRVWSNQPQHF. CDR3 in DNA: TGTGCCAGCAGCCCTGCCTCCAGGGTCTGGAGCAATCAGCCCCAGCATTTT.

The chain carries TRBV6-1 and TRBJ2-3; possibly TRBD2 for D (6 bases). Trimming pared 2 bases from V and 0 bases from J, leaving 12 bases between. The CDR3 consists of 16 residues. Per the germline V gene, CDR1 is MNHNS and CDR2 is SASEGT. The CDR3 spells CASSESRGSSTDTQYF. Here the CDR3 DNA reads TGTGCCAGCAGTGAAAGTCGGGGGAGCAGCACAGATACGCAGTATTTT.

V usage is TRBV18 and J usage is TRBJ2-3, with TRBD1 matching 10 bases. CDR1 and CDR2 (germline): KGHSH, LQKENI. J gave up 3 bases and V 4 bases, and 4 bases lay outside the gene matches. The CDR3 has 15 amino acids. CDR3 in DNA: TGTGCCAGCTCACGAAGGACAGGGGGTACAGATACGCAGTATTTT. It translates to CASSRRTGGTDTQYF.

The chain employs TRBV19 and TRBJ2-2; D is undetermined. Germline CDR1 reads LNHDA; CDR2 reads SQIVND (reference sequence). V was trimmed by 3 bases and J by 4 bases, leaving 6 bases between them. This CDR3 contains 13 residues. CDR3 sequence reads: CASSIASTGELFF. Written as DNA, the CDR3 is TGTGCCAGTAGTATCGCCAGCACCGGGGAGCTGTTTTTT.

The chain employs TRBV6-5 and TRBJ2-5; 8 bases map to TRBD2. J lost 4 bases, V lost 0 bases, and 1 base had no gene match. In germline, CDR1 is MNHEY, CDR2 SVGAGI. The CDR3 totals 14 residues. The CDR3 here is CASSYSGRVETQYF. CDR3 coding DNA: TGTGCCAGCAGTTACTCCGGGAGGGTAGAGACCCAGTACTTC.

The chain employs TRBV6-5 and TRBJ2-7; possibly TRBD2 for D (5 bases). The CDR3 sequence is 14 residues long. CDR1 and CDR2 (germline): MNHEY, SVGAGI. Trimming removed 0 bases at V and 4 bases at J, with 10 bases between. This CDR3 is CASSYSFRGYEQYF. DNA of the CDR3: TGTGCCAGCAGTTACTCGTTTCGGGGATACGAGCAGTACTTC.

The chain is built from TRBV28 and TRBJ2-3, with 10 bases identical to TRBD2. J gave up 2 bases and V 4 bases, and 6 bases lay outside the gene matches. There are 16 residues in the CDR3. Germline V gene sequence: CDR1 MDHEN, CDR2 SYDVKM. The CDR3 loop reads CASSWASGGVTDTQYF. CDR3 nucleotides: TGTGCCAGCAGTTGGGCTAGCGGGGGTGTCACAGATACGCAGTATTTT.

The chain is built from TRBV4-1 and TRBJ2-7; 8 bases agree with TRBD1. V lost 4 bases and J lost 3; bases outside the gene matches: 5. Per germline, CDR1 MGHRA and CDR2 YSYEKL. This CDR3 has 14 residues. CDR3 coding DNA: TGCGCCAGCAGCCGACCCGGACAGGGCTACGAGCAGTACTTC. It is translated as CASSRPGQGYEQYF.

The chain combines TRBV10-3 with TRBJ1-1; D not certain. This CDR3 is 16 amino acids long. The germline CDR1 and CDR2 sequences are ENHRY and SYGVKD. Deletions cut 7 bases from V and 3 bases from J, with 21 bases between. In DNA, the CDR3 is TGTGCCATCAATGAACAGAAGGTGGTTTCGGACACTGAAGCTTTCTTT. Translated: CAINEQKVVSDTEAFF.

This chain uses TRBV5-1 with TRBJ2-7; no clear D gene. Trimming took 4 bases from V and 2 from J, leaving 7 bases between them. CDR1 and CDR2 from the germline V gene are SGHRS and YFSETQ. The CDR3 loop spans 12 amino acids. The chain's CDR3 is CASSERAYEQYF. For the CDR3, the DNA is TGCGCCAGCAGCGAACGGGCCTACGAGCAGTACTTC.

The V call is TRBV10-3, the J call TRBJ1-2; D is uncertain. The CDR3 is made up of 13 amino acids. The ends were cut back, 4 bases at V and 4 bases at J, with 10 bases in the middle. The germline gives CDR1 ENHRY, CDR2 SYGVKD. The DNA of the CDR3 is TGTGCCATCAGTGGGTCGATAGTCTATGGCTACACCTTC. Protein: CAISGSIVYGYTF.

J is TRBJ2-1 and V is TRBV5-4, with TRBD2 as a possible D gene (7 bases). Germline CDR1 and CDR2: SGHNT and YYREEE (reference sequence). Trimming pared 0 bases from V and 11 bases from J, leaving 18 bases between. The CDR3 extends over 15 amino acids. The CDR3, as DNA: TGTGCCAGCAGCTTGGCCCGCACTTTGCGGGGGCAGCAGTTCTTC. Translated: CASSLARTLRGQQFF. Filled out from reference TRBV5-4 and TRBJ2-1, the complete variable domain reads ETGVTQSPTHLIKTRGQQVTLRCSSQSGHNTVSWYQQALGQGPQFIFQYYREEENGRGNFPPRFSGLQFPNYSSELNVNALELDDSALYLCASSLARTLRGQQFFGPGTRLTVL.